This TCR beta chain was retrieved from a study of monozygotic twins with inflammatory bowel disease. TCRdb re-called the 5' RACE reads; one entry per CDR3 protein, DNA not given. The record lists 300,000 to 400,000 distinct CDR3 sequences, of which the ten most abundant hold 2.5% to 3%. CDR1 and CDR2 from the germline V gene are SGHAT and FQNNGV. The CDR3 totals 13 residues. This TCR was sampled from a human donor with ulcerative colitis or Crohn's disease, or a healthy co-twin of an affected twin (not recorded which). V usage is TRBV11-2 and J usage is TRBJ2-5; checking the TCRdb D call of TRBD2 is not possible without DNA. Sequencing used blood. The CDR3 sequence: CASSLGSPETQYF.